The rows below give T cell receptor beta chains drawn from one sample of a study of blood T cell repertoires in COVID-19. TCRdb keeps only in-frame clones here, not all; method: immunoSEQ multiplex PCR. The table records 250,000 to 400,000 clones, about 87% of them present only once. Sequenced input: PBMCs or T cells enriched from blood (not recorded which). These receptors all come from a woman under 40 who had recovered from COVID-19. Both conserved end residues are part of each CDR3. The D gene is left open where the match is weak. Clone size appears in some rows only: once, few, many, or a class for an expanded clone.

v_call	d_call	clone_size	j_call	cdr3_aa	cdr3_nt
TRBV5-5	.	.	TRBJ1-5	CASSYSGVGDRNQPQHF	TGTGCCAGCAGCTACTCAGGGGTTGGGGACCGCAATCAGCCCCAGCATTTT
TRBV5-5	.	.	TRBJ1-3	CASSLAGTGNTIYF	TGTGCCAGCAGCTTGGCCGGGACTGGAAACACCATATATTTT
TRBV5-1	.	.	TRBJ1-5	CASSREGFGNQPQHF	TGCGCCAGCAGCCGAGAGGGATTTGGCAATCAGCCCCAGCATTTT
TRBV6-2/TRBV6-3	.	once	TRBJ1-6	CASSYRGADNSPLHF	TGTGCCAGCAGTTACCGGGGGGCGGATAATTCACCCCTCCACTTT
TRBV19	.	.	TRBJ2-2	CASLQGQNTGELFF	TGTGCCAGTCTTCAGGGACAGAACACCGGGGAGCTGTTTTTT
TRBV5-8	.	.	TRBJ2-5	CASSLGGDWSGETQYF	TGTGCCAGCAGCTTGGGCGGGGACTGGAGTGGAGAGACCCAGTACTTC
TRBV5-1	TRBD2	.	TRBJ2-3	CASRPGGDTQYF	TGCGCCAGCAGGCCCGGGGGGGATACGCAGTATTTT
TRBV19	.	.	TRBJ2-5	CASRKNDGEETQYF	TGTGCCAGTAGGAAAAATGACGGGGAGGAGACCCAGTACTTC
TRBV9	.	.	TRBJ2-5	CASSPMDTQETQYF	TGTGCCAGCAGCCCCATGGACACTCAAGAGACCCAGTACTTC
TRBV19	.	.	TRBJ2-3	CASSAGVPSTDTQYF	TGTGCCAGTAGTGCCGGGGTCCCTAGCACAGATACGCAGTATTTT
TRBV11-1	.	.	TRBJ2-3	CASSHRRGAVDTQYF	TGTGCCAGCAGCCACCGCCGGGGGGCAGTGGATACGCAGTATTTT
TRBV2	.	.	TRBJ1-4	CASSEFGGLNEKLFF	TGTGCCAGCAGTGAATTCGGGGGTTTGAATGAAAAACTGTTTTTT
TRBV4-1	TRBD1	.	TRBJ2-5	CASSQEVQGAGETQYF	TGCGCCAGCAGCCAAGAAGTGCAGGGGGCGGGGGAGACCCAGTACTTC
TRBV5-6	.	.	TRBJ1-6	CASSLTHRSNSPLHF	TGTGCCAGCAGCCTGACCCATCGGAGTAATTCACCCCTCCACTTT
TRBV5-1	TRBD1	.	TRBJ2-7	CASRLAGDRDGEQYF	TGCGCCAGCAGACTCGCAGGGGACAGGGACGGAGAGCAGTACTTC
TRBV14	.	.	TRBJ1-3	CASSQLSGNTIYF	TGTGCCAGCAGCCAACTCTCTGGAAACACCATATATTTT
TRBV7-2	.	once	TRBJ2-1	CASSFLGLTYNEQFF	TGTGCCAGCAGCTTCCTAGGACTGACCTACAATGAGCAGTTCTTC
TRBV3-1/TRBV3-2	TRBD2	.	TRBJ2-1	CASSPSGVEQFF	TGTGCCAGCAGCCCTAGCGGCGTGGAGCAGTTCTTC
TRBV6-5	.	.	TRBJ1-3	CASSSVAMSGNTIYF	TGTGCCAGCAGTTCCGTCGCGATGTCTGGAAACACCATATATTTT
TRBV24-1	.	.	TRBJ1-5	CATSPGSNQPQHF	TGTGCCACCAGCCCGGGATCTAATCAGCCCCAGCATTTT
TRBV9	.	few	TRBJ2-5	CASSTDAGLQETQYF	TGTGCCAGCAGCACCGATGCAGGGTTACAAGAGACCCAGTACTTC
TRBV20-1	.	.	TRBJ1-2	CSATDSYGYTF	TGCAGTGCCACGGACAGCTATGGCTACACCTTC
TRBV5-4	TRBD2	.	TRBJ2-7	CASSPGVAGAREQYF	TGTGCCAGCAGCCCCGGTGTAGCGGGGGCCCGGGAGCAGTACTTC
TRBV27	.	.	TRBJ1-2	CASSLNRIYGYTF	TGTGCCAGCAGTTTAAACAGGATCTATGGCTACACCTTC
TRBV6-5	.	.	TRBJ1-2	CASAKYREAYGYTF	TGTGCCAGCGCGAAGTACAGGGAAGCCTATGGCTACACCTTC
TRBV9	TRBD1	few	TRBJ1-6	CASSASGGASYNSPLHF	TGTGCCAGCAGCGCATCAGGGGGCGCGTCCTATAATTCACCCCTCCACTTT
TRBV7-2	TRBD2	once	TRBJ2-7	CASSNSGGDPYEQYF	TGTGCCAGCAGCAATAGCGGGGGGGATCCCTACGAGCAGTACTTC
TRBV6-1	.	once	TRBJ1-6	CASSELTGTHYNSPLHF	TGTGCCAGCAGTGAACTGACAGGAACTCACTATAATTCACCCCTCCACTTT
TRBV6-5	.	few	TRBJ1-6	CASRRGTTPLHF	TGTGCCAGCAGAAGGGGAACAACACCCCTCCACTTT
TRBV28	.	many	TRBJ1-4	CASEDGTMGEKLFF	TGTGCCAGCGAAGACGGGACAATGGGAGAAAAACTGTTTTTT
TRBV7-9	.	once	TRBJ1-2	CASSFTGNGYTF	TGTGCCAGCAGCTTCACAGGGAATGGCTACACCTTC
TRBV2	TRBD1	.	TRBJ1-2	CASSLTGQGLFGYTF	TGTGCCAGCAGTCTTACGGGACAGGGTCTTTTTGGCTACACCTTC
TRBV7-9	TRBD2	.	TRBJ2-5	CASSFGGGVQETQYF	TGTGCCAGCAGCTTTGGCGGGGGGGTTCAAGAGACCCAGTACTTC
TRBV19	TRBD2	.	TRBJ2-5	CATRTSGGMETQYF	TGTGCCACTAGGACTAGCGGGGGAATGGAGACCCAGTACTTC
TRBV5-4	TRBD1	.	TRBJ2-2	CASSDRQGSTGELFF	TGTGCCAGCAGCGACCGACAGGGTAGCACCGGGGAGCTGTTTTTT
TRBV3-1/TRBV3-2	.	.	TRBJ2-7	CASSSGDSPLKYF	TGTGCCAGCAGCTCTGGGGACTCCCCTTTGAAGTACTTC
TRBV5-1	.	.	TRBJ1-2	CASSLDPRGLYGYTF	TGCGCCAGCAGCTTGGATCCCAGGGGCCTCTATGGCTACACCTTC
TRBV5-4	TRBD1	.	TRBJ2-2	CASSSQGPHTGELFF	TGTGCCAGCAGCTCACAGGGGCCTCACACCGGGGAGCTGTTTTTT
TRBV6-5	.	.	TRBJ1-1	CASSSTGSEAFF	TGTGCCAGCAGTTCCACAGGGTCTGAAGCTTTCTTT
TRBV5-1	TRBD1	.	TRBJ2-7	CASSLNRDRGREQYF	TGCGCCAGCAGCTTGAACCGGGACAGGGGGCGCGAGCAGTACTTC
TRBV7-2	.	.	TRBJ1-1	CASSFTPVVGAFF	TGTGCCAGCAGCTTTACCCCGGTAGTCGGGGCTTTCTTT
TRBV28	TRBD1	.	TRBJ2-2	CASTGQGSTGELFF	TGTGCCAGCACCGGACAGGGGAGCACCGGGGAGCTGTTTTTT
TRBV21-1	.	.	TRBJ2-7	CASQRAYEQYF	TGTGCCAGCCAGAGGGCCTACGAGCAGTACTTC
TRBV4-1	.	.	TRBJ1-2	CASSLYRTYGYTF	TGCGCCAGCAGCCTCTACAGGACCTATGGCTACACCTTC
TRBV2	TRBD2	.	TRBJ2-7	CASSGSSGGRSSYEQYF	TGTGCCAGCAGTGGGAGTAGCGGGGGCCGAAGCTCCTACGAGCAGTACTTC
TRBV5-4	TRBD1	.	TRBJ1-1	CASSWDRGPRAFF	TGTGCCAGCAGCTGGGACAGGGGGCCGAGGGCTTTCTTT
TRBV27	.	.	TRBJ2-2	CASSFSTGELFF	TGTGCCAGCAGTTTTAGCACCGGGGAGCTGTTTTTT
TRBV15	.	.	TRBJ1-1	CATSAPRGNTEAFF	TGTGCCACCAGCGCGCCAAGGGGGAACACTGAAGCTTTCTTT
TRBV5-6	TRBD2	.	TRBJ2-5	CASSSGTSWQETQYF	TGTGCCAGCAGCTCAGGGACTAGTTGGCAAGAGACCCAGTACTTC
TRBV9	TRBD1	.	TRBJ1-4	CASSATGARNEKLFF	TGTGCCAGCAGCGCCACAGGGGCCAGGAATGAAAAACTGTTTTTT